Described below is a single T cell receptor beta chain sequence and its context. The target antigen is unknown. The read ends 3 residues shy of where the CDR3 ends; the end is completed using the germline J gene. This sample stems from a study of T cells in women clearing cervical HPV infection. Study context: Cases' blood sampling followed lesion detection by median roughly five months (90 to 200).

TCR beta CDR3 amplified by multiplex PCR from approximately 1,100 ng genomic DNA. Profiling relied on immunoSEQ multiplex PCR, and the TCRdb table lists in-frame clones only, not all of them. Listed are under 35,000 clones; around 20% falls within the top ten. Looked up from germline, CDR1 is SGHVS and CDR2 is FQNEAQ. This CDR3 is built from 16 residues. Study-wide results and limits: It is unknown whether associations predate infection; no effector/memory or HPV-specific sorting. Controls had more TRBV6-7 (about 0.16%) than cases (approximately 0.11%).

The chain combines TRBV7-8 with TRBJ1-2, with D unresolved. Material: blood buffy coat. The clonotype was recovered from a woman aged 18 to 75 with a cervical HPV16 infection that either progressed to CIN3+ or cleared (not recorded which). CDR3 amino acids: CASSTRAGVLINDYTF. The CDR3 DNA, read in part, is TGTGCCAGCAGCACGAGAGCAGGAGTGCTGATCAATGAC.